The clone carrying this T cell receptor (beta chain) was seen only a few times. This entry is derived from a study of T-cell memory formation after mild COVID-19. Study details: The study found TCR clusters largely donor specific.

In TCRdb, the 5' RACE reads were re-called with MiXCR into one record per CDR3 protein. The sample consists of roughly 86,000 distinct CDR3 sequences, about 16% of them appearing once. Germline loops: CDR1 SGDLS, CDR2 YYNGEE. The CDR3 is made up of 17 amino acids. The V gene end was trimmed by 0 bases and the J gene end by 2 bases; junction bases not matched to a gene: 9. The clonotype comes from a man younger than 35 who had mild COVID-19 (a few samples of this study predate the infection). Cell type and time point are not known. Material: PBMCs or a T cell subset sorted from them (not recorded which). The V call is TRBV9, the J call TRBJ2-3, with TRBD2 matching over 7 bases. The CDR3 loop is CASSVGWQRGVTDTQYF. The CDR3 DNA sequence: TGTGCCAGCAGCGTAGGTTGGCAGCGGGGAGTCACAGATACGCAGTATTTT.